These 7 T cell receptor beta chains were sequenced from one sample in a study of metastatic and nonmetastatic thyroid tumors. TCRdb ran MiXCR on the PCR reads. The sample lists 21,000 or so clones; around 19% were seen once. There were no patients who had received any treatment before thyroid surgery. The sequencing input was blood. The origin of the receptors is a male donor with papillary thyroid cancer or a benign thyroid nodule (not recorded which). Some clones in this sample may be carry-over from other donors' samples.

This clone has a count of ten or more. The genes are TRBV7-9 and TRBJ2-1; 10 bases line up with TRBD2. Losses at the gene ends were 2 bases for V and 2 bases for J; bases not matched to a gene: 3. This CDR3 comprises 16 residues. Germline V gene data show CDR1 as SEHNR and CDR2 as FQNEAQ (reference sequence). The CDR3 DNA reads TGTGCCAGCAGCTTATGGCTAGCGGGGGCCTACAATGAGCAGTTCTTC. It is translated as CASSLWLAGAYNEQFF.

This clone was picked up a small number of times. The chain uses TRBV7-9 and TRBJ1-1; D is uncertain. Germline assignment: CDR1 SEHNR and CDR2 FQNEAQ (reference sequence). Trimming left V 0 bases short and J 1 base short, with 9 bases between. The CDR3 is 15 amino acids. In DNA, the CDR3 is TGTGCCAGCAGCTTAGCCCTCTTAGCGAACACTGAAGCTTTCTTT. It yields the protein CASSLALLANTEAFF. Filled out from reference TRBV7-9 and TRBJ1-1, the complete variable domain reads DTGVSQNPRHKITKRGQNVTFRCDPISEHNRLYWYRQTLGQGPEFLTYFQNEAQLEKSRLLSDRFSAERPKGSFSTLEIQRTEQGDSAMYLCASSLALLANTEAFFGQGTRLTVV.

This clone was detected ten times or more. The rearrangement joins TRBV5-1 to TRBJ2-5, with TRBD1 as a possible D gene (5 bases). Germline CDR1 and CDR2: SGHRS and YFSETQ. The CDR3 has 14 residues. Trimming removed 4 bases from V and 2 bases from J, with 12 bases in between. As DNA, the CDR3 is TGCGCCAGCAGCATTAGGGGCCTTCAAGAGACCCAGTACTTC. This encodes CASSIRGLQETQYF.

This clone was counted at least ten times. This chain links TRBV5-6 with TRBJ1-4; no definite D call. Trimming took off 6 bases at V and 0 bases at J, with 12 bases between the two ends. CDR1 and CDR2 (germline): SGHDT, YYEEEE. CDR3 length: 15 residues. The CDR3 coding sequence is TGTGCCAGCACCCGAGTTCCTTCAACTAATGAAAAACTGTTTTTT. Its translation is CASTRVPSTNEKLFF.

This clone is classed as medium-sized. The chain carries TRBV6-1 and TRBJ2-7; 7 bases fit TRBD2. The CDR3 contains 14 residues. Germline V gene lookup returns CDR1 MNHNS and CDR2 SASEGT. Losses at the gene ends were 7 bases for V and 0 bases for J; bases not matched to a gene: 6. The CDR3 here is CASTGTGGSYEQYF. The CDR3 DNA reads as TGTGCCAGCACCGGAACGGGGGGCTCCTACGAGCAGTACTTC.

Points on this clone: Additional DNA sequences in this sample encode the identical CDR3. Here the CDR3 DNA reads TGCAGTGCGGGACGATACTCAGATACGCAGTATTTT. Its translation: CSAGRYSDTQYF. This chain uses TRBV20-1 with TRBJ2-3; the D gene could be TRBD1 or TRBD2 (5 bases each). V lost 6 bases and J 4 bases, leaving 11 bases between the germline ends. CDR3 length: 12 amino acids. Looked up from germline, CDR1 is DFQATT and CDR2 is SNEGSKA (reference sequence).

Comment on this clone: One end of the junction is discordant with germline, which a read error may explain. V usage is TRBV12-3 or TRBV12-4 and J usage is TRBJ1-2; weak D call: TRBD1 (6 bases). The CDR3 runs to 13 residues. The CDR3 loop reads CAGSPMSGVGYTF. The CDR3 DNA follows: TGTGCCGGCAGTCCCATGTCAGGGGTTGGCTACACCTTC.